The rows below give T cell receptor beta chains drawn from one sample of a study of blood T cells in healthy people across ages. MiXCR, applied by TCRdb to the 5' RACE reads, yields one record per CDR3 protein. In the table there are hundreds of thousands of distinct CDR3 sequences, about 30% of which are singletons. Source material: blood. These receptors all come from a woman older than 75 in good health. The CDR3 runs from the conserved cysteine through the conserved F or W. The order of the fields is CDR3 protein, CDR3 DNA, V gene, J gene, D gene, clone size. A D gene is named only where the DNA matches it firmly. The listing skips clone size in some rows; elsewhere it reads once, few, many or a size class.

CDR3 protein: CASSYFQGAYTQYF
CDR3 DNA: TGTGCCAGCAGTTACTTCCAGGGGGCGTATACGCAGTATTTT
V gene: TRBV6-6
J gene: TRBJ2-3
D gene: TRBD1
clone size: many

CDR3 protein: CASSLGAKKTQYF
CDR3 DNA: TGCGCCAGCAGCTTGGGAGCTAAGAAGACCCAGTACTTC
V gene: TRBV5-1
J gene: TRBJ2-5
D gene: NA
clone size: NA

CDR3 protein: CASSELLGNTEAFF
CDR3 DNA: TGTGCCAGCAGTGAATTACTGGGGAACACTGAAGCTTTCTTT
V gene: TRBV2
J gene: TRBJ1-1
D gene: NA
clone size: few

CDR3 protein: CASSVVHSSETQYF
CDR3 DNA: TGTGCCAGCAGCGTAGTCCACAGTTCGGAGACCCAGTACTTC
V gene: TRBV9
J gene: TRBJ2-5
D gene: NA
clone size: many

CDR3 protein: CASSQDRFESSYNSPPHF
CDR3 DNA: TGCGCCAGCAGCCAAGATAGATTCGAGAGCTCCTATAATTCACCCCCCCACTTT
V gene: TRBV4-1
J gene: TRBJ1-6
D gene: NA
clone size: few

CDR3 protein: CAWSLQTGVGDEKLFF
CDR3 DNA: TGTGCCTGGAGCCTCCAGACGGGGGTGGGGGATGAAAAACTGTTTTTT
V gene: TRBV30
J gene: TRBJ1-4
D gene: NA
clone size: few

CDR3 protein: CASSLTASGGYQETQYF
CDR3 DNA: TGTGCCAGCAGCTTAACGGCTAGCGGGGGTTACCAAGAGACCCAGTACTTC
V gene: TRBV7-3
J gene: TRBJ2-5
D gene: TRBD2
clone size: many

CDR3 protein: CTSSYLHAAPNQPQHF
CDR3 DNA: TGTACCAGCAGCTACCTACACGCGGCCCCGAATCAGCCCCAGCATTTT
V gene: TRBV6-5
J gene: TRBJ1-5
D gene: NA
clone size: NA

CDR3 protein: CSARRQGNYFSSYEQYF
CDR3 DNA: TGCAGTGCTAGAAGACAGGGGAACTACTTTAGCTCCTACGAGCAGTACTTC
V gene: TRBV20-1
J gene: TRBJ2-7
D gene: TRBD1
clone size: once

CDR3 protein: CASSPLGQGLADTQYF
CDR3 DNA: TGTGCCAGCTCACCGCTGGGACAGGGTTTGGCAGATACGCAGTATTTT
V gene: TRBV18
J gene: TRBJ2-3
D gene: TRBD1
clone size: NA

CDR3 protein: CASSQRTGAGYGYTF
CDR3 DNA: TGCGCCAGCAGCCAACGGACAGGGGCGGGGTATGGCTACACCTTC
V gene: TRBV5-1
J gene: TRBJ1-2
D gene: TRBD1
clone size: NA

CDR3 protein: CATRGDRWRNEQFF
CDR3 DNA: TGTGCCACCAGGGGGGACAGGTGGAGGAATGAGCAGTTCTTC
V gene: TRBV19
J gene: TRBJ2-1
D gene: TRBD1
clone size: NA

CDR3 protein: CASSFRGGSSYNEQYF
CDR3 DNA: TGTGCCAGCAGCTTTAGAGGGGGTAGCTCCTACAATGAGCAGTACTTC
V gene: TRBV7-3
J gene: TRBJ2-7
D gene: NA
clone size: few

CDR3 protein: CASSPLGMAGGPPTRDTQYF
CDR3 DNA: TGTGCCAGCAGTCCCCTGGGGATGGCGGGGGGCCCGCCTACAAGAGATACGCAGTATTTT
V gene: TRBV27
J gene: TRBJ2-3
D gene: TRBD2
clone size: NA

CDR3 protein: CASSYSRGGETQYF
CDR3 DNA: TGTGCCAGCAGTTACTCCCGGGGTGGAGAGACCCAGTACTTC
V gene: TRBV6-2/TRBV6-3
J gene: TRBJ2-5
D gene: NA
clone size: many

CDR3 protein: CASSQVGTGVYGQYF
CDR3 DNA: TGTGCCAGCAGCCAAGTGGGGACAGGGGTCTACGGGCAGTATTTT
V gene: TRBV3-1
J gene: TRBJ2-3
D gene: TRBD1
clone size: NA

CDR3 protein: CASSLTGQRTVEAFF
CDR3 DNA: TGCGCCAGCAGCTTAACCGGCCAGCGAACAGTTGAAGCTTTCTTT
V gene: TRBV5-1
J gene: TRBJ1-1
D gene: NA
clone size: NA

CDR3 protein: CASSWGREGSSYNSPLHF
CDR3 DNA: TGTGCCAGCAGTTGGGGCCGGGAGGGGAGCTCCTATAATTCACCCCTCCACTTT
V gene: TRBV28
J gene: TRBJ1-6
D gene: NA
clone size: NA

CDR3 protein: CAWRERVEQFF
CDR3 DNA: TGTGCCTGGAGGGAAAGGGTGGAGCAGTTCTTC
V gene: TRBV30
J gene: TRBJ2-1
D gene: NA
clone size: many

CDR3 protein: CAWSVRTEQYF
CDR3 DNA: TGTGCCTGGAGTGTACGAACCGAGCAGTACTTC
V gene: TRBV30
J gene: TRBJ2-7
D gene: NA
clone size: many

CDR3 protein: CASRLEGQGNSPLHF
CDR3 DNA: TGTGCCAGCAGACTGGAGGGGCAGGGGAATTCACCCCTCCACTTT
V gene: TRBV6-6
J gene: TRBJ1-6
D gene: NA
clone size: many

CDR3 protein: CASSPRTGFMNTEAFF
CDR3 DNA: TGTGCCAGCAGCCCACGGACAGGGTTTATGAACACTGAAGCTTTCTTT
V gene: TRBV7-9
J gene: TRBJ1-1
D gene: TRBD1
clone size: few

CDR3 protein: CAWSGDRTDTQYF
CDR3 DNA: TGTGCCTGGAGCGGTGACCGCACAGATACGCAGTATTTT
V gene: TRBV30
J gene: TRBJ2-3
D gene: NA
clone size: few

CDR3 protein: CATSPGIQGLYF
CDR3 DNA: TGTGCCACCAGCCCGGGCATTCAAGGCTTGTACTTC
V gene: TRBV2
J gene: TRBJ2-7
D gene: NA
clone size: NA

CDR3 protein: CASSIGRNTEAFF
CDR3 DNA: TGTGCCAGTAGTATTGGCAGGAACACTGAAGCTTTCTTT
V gene: TRBV19
J gene: TRBJ1-1
D gene: NA
clone size: NA

CDR3 protein: CSAKGGGSYNEQYF
CDR3 DNA: TGCAGTGCTAAAGGCGGCGGATCCTACAATGAGCAGTACTTC
V gene: TRBV20-1
J gene: TRBJ2-7
D gene: NA
clone size: NA

CDR3 protein: CSVAGSYQETQYF
CDR3 DNA: TGCAGCGTTGCGGGATCTTACCAAGAGACCCAGTACTTC
V gene: TRBV29-1
J gene: TRBJ2-5
D gene: NA
clone size: many

CDR3 protein: CASTPGADEQFF
CDR3 DNA: TGTGCCAGCACCCCCGGGGCTGACGAGCAGTTCTTC
V gene: TRBV12-3/TRBV12-4
J gene: TRBJ2-1
D gene: NA
clone size: NA

CDR3 protein: CACSAQKGSGTDTQYF
CDR3 DNA: TGTGCTTGCAGCGCCCAGAAAGGTTCCGGCACAGATACGCAGTATTTT
V gene: TRBV7-7
J gene: TRBJ2-3
D gene: NA
clone size: NA

CDR3 protein: CASSVTGRTSDTQYF
CDR3 DNA: TGTGCCAGCAGCGTTACGGGGCGGACTTCAGATACGCAGTATTTT
V gene: TRBV9
J gene: TRBJ2-3
D gene: NA
clone size: NA

CDR3 protein: CSGTGTGFISYNEQFF
CDR3 DNA: TGCAGTGGGACCGGGACAGGGTTCATATCCTACAATGAGCAGTTCTTC
V gene: TRBV20-1
J gene: TRBJ2-1
D gene: TRBD1
clone size: NA

CDR3 protein: CASSLPGLNTGELFF
CDR3 DNA: TGTGCCAGCAGTTTACCGGGACTAAACACCGGGGAGCTGTTTTTT
V gene: TRBV12-3/TRBV12-4
J gene: TRBJ2-2
D gene: TRBD2
clone size: NA

CDR3 protein: CASSRAGTVEQYF
CDR3 DNA: TGCGCCAGCAGCCGAGCCGGGACAGTCGAGCAGTACTTC
V gene: TRBV5-1
J gene: TRBJ2-7
D gene: TRBD1
clone size: many

CDR3 protein: CASRIYAEQFF
CDR3 DNA: TGTGCCAGCAGGATATATGCTGAGCAGTTCTTC
V gene: TRBV6-1
J gene: TRBJ2-1
D gene: NA
clone size: many

CDR3 protein: CSAPDSWGNTEAFF
CDR3 DNA: TGCAGTGCCCCCGACTCTTGGGGTAATACTGAAGCTTTCTTT
V gene: TRBV20-1
J gene: TRBJ1-1
D gene: NA
clone size: NA

CDR3 protein: CASSADISTEAFF
CDR3 DNA: TGTGCCAGCAGCGCGGACATCTCAACTGAAGCTTTCTTT
V gene: TRBV9
J gene: TRBJ1-1
D gene: NA
clone size: NA

CDR3 protein: CASRRSPTYEQYF
CDR3 DNA: TGTGCCAGCCGCCGGTCCCCAACCTACGAGCAGTACTTC
V gene: TRBV28
J gene: TRBJ2-7
D gene: NA
clone size: many

CDR3 protein: CASSADRQETQYF
CDR3 DNA: TGCGCCAGCAGCGCTGACAGGCAAGAGACCCAGTACTTC
V gene: TRBV5-1
J gene: TRBJ2-5
D gene: NA
clone size: many

CDR3 protein: CASSQDGRGCEQYF
CDR3 DNA: TGCGCCAGCAGCCAGGATGGCAGGGGCTGCGAGCAGTACTTC
V gene: TRBV4-3
J gene: TRBJ2-7
D gene: NA
clone size: NA

CDR3 protein: CASMDRRNRYEQYF
CDR3 DNA: TGTGCCAGCATGGACAGGAGGAATCGCTACGAGCAGTACTTC
V gene: TRBV6-2/TRBV6-3
J gene: TRBJ2-7
D gene: TRBD1
clone size: many

CDR3 protein: CASSPQGFGANVLTF
CDR3 DNA: TGTGCCAGCTCACCCCAGGGGTTTGGGGCCAACGTCCTGACTTTC
V gene: TRBV18
J gene: TRBJ2-6
D gene: NA
clone size: many

CDR3 protein: CASGRAATYEQYF
CDR3 DNA: TGCGCCAGCGGGCGGGCCGCTACCTACGAGCAGTACTTC
V gene: TRBV5-1
J gene: TRBJ2-7
D gene: NA
clone size: NA

CDR3 protein: CSARAWTGDKQYF
CDR3 DNA: TGCAGTGCTAGAGCCTGGACAGGGGACAAGCAGTACTTC
V gene: TRBV20-1
J gene: TRBJ2-7
D gene: TRBD1
clone size: many

CDR3 protein: CSATLTGTGTQYF
CDR3 DNA: TGCAGTGCAACGCTAACCGGGACAGGGACACAGTACTTC
V gene: TRBV20-1
J gene: TRBJ2-7
D gene: TRBD1
clone size: many

CDR3 protein: CASSPLPRGISTDTQYF
CDR3 DNA: TGTGCCAGCAGCCCGCTTCCCCGGGGGATAAGCACAGATACGCAGTATTTT
V gene: TRBV5-5
J gene: TRBJ2-3
D gene: NA
clone size: many

CDR3 protein: CSAPGQGAGVNEQYF
CDR3 DNA: TGCAGCGCCCCGGGACAGGGGGCGGGAGTCAATGAGCAGTACTTC
V gene: TRBV29-1
J gene: TRBJ2-5
D gene: TRBD1
clone size: few

CDR3 protein: CASWPRDRPNYGYTF
CDR3 DNA: TGTGCCAGCTGGCCCAGAGACAGACCTAACTATGGCTACACCTTC
V gene: TRBV27
J gene: TRBJ1-2
D gene: NA
clone size: many

CDR3 protein: CATTVSGGRVKRGTQYF
CDR3 DNA: TGTGCCACCACCGTTAGCGGGGGACGTGTAAAAAGGGGGACCCAGTACTTC
V gene: TRBV24-1
J gene: TRBJ2-5
D gene: TRBD2
clone size: many

CDR3 protein: CASRPASGGGLETQYF
CDR3 DNA: TGTGCCAGCAGACCCGCTAGCGGGGGAGGTTTGGAGACCCAGTACTTC
V gene: TRBV7-2
J gene: TRBJ2-5
D gene: TRBD2
clone size: NA

CDR3 protein: CASSLGGGGGEQYF
CDR3 DNA: TGCGCCAGCAGCTTGGGGGGGGGCGGAGGAGAGCAGTACTTC
V gene: TRBV5-1
J gene: TRBJ2-7
D gene: NA
clone size: many

CDR3 protein: CSALGGRTPYEQYF
CDR3 DNA: TGCAGTGCCCTGGGAGGGAGGACGCCCTACGAGCAGTACTTC
V gene: TRBV20-1
J gene: TRBJ2-7
D gene: TRBD2
clone size: NA